One and the same sample provided the 9 T cell receptor beta chains below, sequenced in a study of shared clonotypes between healthy human individuals. The repertoire was sequenced with immunoSEQ multiplex PCR; TCRdb's copy has only in-frame clones and lacks some. The data contain approximately 2.5 million clones, approximately 93% of them seen just once; the ten biggest clones take up roughly 0.36%. Sequenced sample: naive CD4+ T cells from PBMCs. The subset: CD45RA+ positively selected. The source is a man between 18 and 35 years old in good health. Some clones in this sample may be carry-over from other donors' samples.

In the case of this clone: Other DNA sequences in the sample encode the same CDR3. The rearrangement joins TRBV6-1 to TRBJ2-5, with no clear D. CDR3 length: 11 amino acids. Trimming pared 6 bases from V and 5 bases from J, leaving 7 bases between. Germline assignment: CDR1 MNHNS and CDR2 SASEGT. CDR3 DNA: TGTGCCAGCAGGGTCTTGGAGACCCAGTACTTC. This codes for CASRVLETQYF.

In its sample, this clone was seen a few times. Other DNA sequences within the sample encode an identical CDR3. The rearrangement links TRBV30 to TRBJ1-1; 7 bases align to TRBD1. V lost 5 bases, J lost 3 bases, and 0 bases stayed unmatched. The germline V gene encodes CDR1 GTSNPN and CDR2 SVGIG (reference sequence). The CDR3 is 11 residues long. CDR3 amino acids: CAWDRDTEAFF. The CDR3 nucleotides are TGTGCCTGGGACAGGGACACTGAAGCTTTCTTT.

The chain joins TRBV6-1 to TRBJ1-2; TRBD1 might be the D (5 bases). In germline, CDR1 is MNHNS, CDR2 SASEGT. The germline V and J ends were trimmed by 4 bases and 6 bases, with 12 bases remaining between them. CDR3 size: 13 residues. The CDR3, as DNA: TGTGCCAGCAGTGGACAGATACCTCATGGCTACACCTTC. This sequence encodes CASSGQIPHGYTF.

This chain joins TRBV11-2 and TRBJ2-7, with TRBD2 matching 8 bases. The CDR3 consists of 14 residues. Germline V CDR1 and CDR2: SGHAT, FQNNGV. The V gene end was trimmed by 5 bases and the J gene end by 7 bases; junction bases not matched to a gene: 10. The CDR3 is CASSLGLALGEQYF. The DNA of the CDR3 is TGTGCCAGCAGCCTCGGACTAGCCTTGGGGGAGCAGTACTTC.

The chain combines TRBV5-1 with TRBJ2-2, with D perhaps given as TRBD1 or TRBD2 (5 bases each). Germline loops: CDR1 SGHRS, CDR2 YFSETQ. Trimming removed 0 bases at V and 1 base at J, with 10 bases between. The CDR3 has 16 amino acids. CDR3: CASSLARGGNTGELFF. The CDR3, as DNA: TGCGCCAGCAGCTTGGCTCGGGGCGGGAACACCGGGGAGCTGTTTTTT.

This clone appeared a single time. The chain uses TRBV28 and TRBJ1-2; 7 bases fit TRBD1. This CDR3 region has 16 residues. Germline-derived CDR1 and CDR2 are MDHEN and SYDVKM. J gave up 4 bases and V 5 bases, and 13 bases lay outside the gene matches. The CDR3 nucleotides read TGTGCCAGCAGTCCCCCGACAGGGAAAGGAGGCTATGGCTACACCTTC. It encodes CASSPPTGKGGYGYTF.

The genes are TRBV28 and TRBJ2-1; no clear D. CDR3 length equals 15 residues. Trimming stripped 4 bases from V and 2 bases from J, with 12 bases between. Germline lookup yields CDR1 MDHEN and CDR2 SYDVKM. The CDR3 loop is CASSSRTRTYNEQFF. CDR3 in DNA: TGTGCCAGCAGTTCGAGGACCAGAACCTACAATGAGCAGTTCTTC.

This chain joins TRBV30 and TRBJ1-3, with unresolved D. CDR1 is GTSNPN, CDR2 SVGIG, per germline (reference sequence). This CDR3 has 11 amino acids. V lost 5 bases, J lost 5 bases, and 7 bases lay in between. The CDR3: CAWGDRNTIYF. The CDR3 nucleotides are TGTGCCTGGGGAGACCGAAACACCATATATTTT.

The V and J genes are TRBV10-3 and TRBJ2-5; D uncertain. V dropped 6 bases and J dropped 2 bases, with 4 bases sitting between them. CDR1 ENHRY and CDR2 SYGVKD come from the germline V gene. CDR3 size: 11 residues. Written as DNA, the CDR3 is TGTGCCATCAGAGAGCAAGAGACCCAGTACTTC. Residues: CAIREQETQYF.